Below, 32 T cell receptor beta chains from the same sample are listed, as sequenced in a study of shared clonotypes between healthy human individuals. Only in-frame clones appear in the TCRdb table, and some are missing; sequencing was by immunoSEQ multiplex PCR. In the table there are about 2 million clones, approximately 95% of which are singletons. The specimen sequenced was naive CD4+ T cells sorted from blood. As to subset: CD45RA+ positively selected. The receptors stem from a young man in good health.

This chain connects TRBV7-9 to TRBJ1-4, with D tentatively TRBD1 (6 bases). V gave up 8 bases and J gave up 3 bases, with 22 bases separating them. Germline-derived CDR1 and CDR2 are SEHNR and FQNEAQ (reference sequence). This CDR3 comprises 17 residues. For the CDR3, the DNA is TGTGCCAGCCGTGCGCGGGGGCAAGGTTTCGCTAATGAAAAACTGTTTTTT. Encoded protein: CASRARGQGFANEKLFF.

The CDR3 DNA reads TGTGCCAGCAATACTTTAATGGAGGGTACTCGTGGCTACACCTTC. Residues: CASNTLMEGTRGYTF. V usage is TRBV6-1 and J usage is TRBJ1-2; no clear D gene. Looked up from germline, CDR1 is MNHNS and CDR2 is SASEGT. The V end lost 7 bases, the J end lost 7 bases, and 22 bases lay between the germline ends. The CDR3 runs to 15 residues.

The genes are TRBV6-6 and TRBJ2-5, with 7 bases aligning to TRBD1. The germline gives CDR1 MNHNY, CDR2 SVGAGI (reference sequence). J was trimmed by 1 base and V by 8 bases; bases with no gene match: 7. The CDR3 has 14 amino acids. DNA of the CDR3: TGTGCCAGCGGTACTAGACAGGGCCAAGAGACCCAGTACTTC. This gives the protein CASGTRQGQETQYF.

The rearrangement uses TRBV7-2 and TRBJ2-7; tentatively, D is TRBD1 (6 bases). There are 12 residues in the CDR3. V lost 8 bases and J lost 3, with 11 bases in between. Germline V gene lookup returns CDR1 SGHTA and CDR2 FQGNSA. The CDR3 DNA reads TGTGCCAGCGCACTACAGGGCTACGAGCAGTACTTC. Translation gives CASALQGYEQYF. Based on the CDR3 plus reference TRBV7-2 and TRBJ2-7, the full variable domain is GAGVSQSPSNKVTEKGKDVELRCDPISGHTALYWYRQSLGQGLEFLIYFQGNSAPDKSGLPSDRFSAERTGGSVSTLTIQRTQQEDSAVYLCASALQGYEQYFGPGTRLTVT.

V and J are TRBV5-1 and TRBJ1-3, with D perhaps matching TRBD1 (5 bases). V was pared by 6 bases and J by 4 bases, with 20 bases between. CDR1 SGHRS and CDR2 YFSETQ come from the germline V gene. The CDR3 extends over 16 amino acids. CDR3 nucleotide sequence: TGCGCCAGCACCCCGGCCGGGGCCTCGAAGGGAAACACCATATATTTT. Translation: CASTPAGASKGNTIYF.

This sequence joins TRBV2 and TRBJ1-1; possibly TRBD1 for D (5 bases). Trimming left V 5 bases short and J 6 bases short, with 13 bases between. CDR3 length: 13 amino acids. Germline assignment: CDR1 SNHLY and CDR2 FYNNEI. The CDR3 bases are TGTGCCAGCAGTACCCGGGGCGTTTCTGAAGCTTTCTTT. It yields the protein CASSTRGVSEAFF.

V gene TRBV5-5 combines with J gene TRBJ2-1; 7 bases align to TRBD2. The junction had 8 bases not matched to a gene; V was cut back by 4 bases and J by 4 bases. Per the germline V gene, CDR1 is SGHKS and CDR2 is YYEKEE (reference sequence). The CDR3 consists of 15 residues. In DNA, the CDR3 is TGTGCCAGCAGCCCAGCGGGAATACAATACAATGAGCAGTTCTTC. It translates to CASSPAGIQYNEQFF.

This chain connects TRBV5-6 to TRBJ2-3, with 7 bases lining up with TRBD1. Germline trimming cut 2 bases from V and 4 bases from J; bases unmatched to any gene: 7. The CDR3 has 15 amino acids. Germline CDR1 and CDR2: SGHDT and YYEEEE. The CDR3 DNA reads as TGTGCCAGCAGCTTAGGTCGGCAGGGGGCAGATACGCAGTATTTT. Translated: CASSLGRQGADTQYF.

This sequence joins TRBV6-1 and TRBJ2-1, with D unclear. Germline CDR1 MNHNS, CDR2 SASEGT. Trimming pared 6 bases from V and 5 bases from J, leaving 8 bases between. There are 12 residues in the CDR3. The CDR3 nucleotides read TGTGCCAGCAGGTCAGGAAACAATGAGCAGTTCTTC. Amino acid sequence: CASRSGNNEQFF.

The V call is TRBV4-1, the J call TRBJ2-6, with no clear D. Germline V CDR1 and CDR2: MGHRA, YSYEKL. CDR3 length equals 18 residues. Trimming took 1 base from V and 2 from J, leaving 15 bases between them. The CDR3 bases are TGCGCCAGCAGCCAAGTCATCGTCGTCCGCCCTGGGGCCAACGTCCTGACTTTC. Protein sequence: CASSQVIVVRPGANVLTF.

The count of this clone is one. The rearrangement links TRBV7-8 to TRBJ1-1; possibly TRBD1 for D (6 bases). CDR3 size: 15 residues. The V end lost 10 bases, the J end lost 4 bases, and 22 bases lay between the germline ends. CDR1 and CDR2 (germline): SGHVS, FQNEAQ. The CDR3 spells CAIQTFPGESTEAFF. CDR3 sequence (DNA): TGTGCCATCCAAACTTTCCCAGGGGAGTCCACTGAAGCTTTCTTT.

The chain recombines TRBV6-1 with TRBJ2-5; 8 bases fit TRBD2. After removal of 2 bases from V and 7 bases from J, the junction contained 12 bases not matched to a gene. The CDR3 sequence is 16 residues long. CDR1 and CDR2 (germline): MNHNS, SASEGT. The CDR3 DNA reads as TGTGCCAGCAGTGAACCTAGCGGGCGAGGCTTGGGGACCCAGTACTTC. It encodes CASSEPSGRGLGTQYF.

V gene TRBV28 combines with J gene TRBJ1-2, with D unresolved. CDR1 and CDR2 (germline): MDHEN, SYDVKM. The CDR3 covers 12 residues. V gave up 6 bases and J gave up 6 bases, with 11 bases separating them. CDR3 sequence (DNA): TGTGCCAGCAGGCCCGACATGGATGGCTACACCTTC. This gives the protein CASRPDMDGYTF.

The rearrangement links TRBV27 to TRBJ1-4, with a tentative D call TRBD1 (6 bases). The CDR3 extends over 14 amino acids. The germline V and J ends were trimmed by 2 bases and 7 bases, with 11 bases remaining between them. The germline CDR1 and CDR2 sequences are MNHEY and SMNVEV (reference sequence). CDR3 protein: CASSLTGLGEKLFF. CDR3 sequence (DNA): TGTGCCAGCAGTTTAACAGGGCTGGGTGAAAAACTGTTTTTT. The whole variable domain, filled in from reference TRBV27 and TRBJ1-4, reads EAQVTQNPRYLITVTGKKLTVTCSQNMNHEYMSWYRQDPGLGLRQIYYSMNVEVTDKGDVPEGYKVSRKEKRNFPLILESPSPNQTSLYFCASSLTGLGEKLFFGSGTQLSVL.

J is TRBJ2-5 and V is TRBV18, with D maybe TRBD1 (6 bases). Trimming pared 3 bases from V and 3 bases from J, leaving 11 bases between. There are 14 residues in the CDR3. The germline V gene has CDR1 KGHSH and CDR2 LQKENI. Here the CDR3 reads CASSPWGLEETQYF. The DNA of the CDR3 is TGTGCCAGCTCACCTTGGGGGCTTGAAGAGACCCAGTACTTC.

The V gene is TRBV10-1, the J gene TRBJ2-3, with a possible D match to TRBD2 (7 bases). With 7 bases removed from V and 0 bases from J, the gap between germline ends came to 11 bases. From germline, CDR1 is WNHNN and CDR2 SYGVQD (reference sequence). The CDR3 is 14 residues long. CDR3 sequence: CASTGGLSTDTQYF. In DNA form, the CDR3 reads TGCGCCAGCACCGGGGGGCTCAGCACAGATACGCAGTATTTT.

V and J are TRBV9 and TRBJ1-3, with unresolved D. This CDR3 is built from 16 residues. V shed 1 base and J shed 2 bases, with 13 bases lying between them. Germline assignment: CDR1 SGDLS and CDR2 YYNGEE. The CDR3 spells CASSVMGQEPGNTIYF. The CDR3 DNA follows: TGTGCCAGCAGCGTAATGGGTCAGGAGCCTGGAAACACCATATATTTT.

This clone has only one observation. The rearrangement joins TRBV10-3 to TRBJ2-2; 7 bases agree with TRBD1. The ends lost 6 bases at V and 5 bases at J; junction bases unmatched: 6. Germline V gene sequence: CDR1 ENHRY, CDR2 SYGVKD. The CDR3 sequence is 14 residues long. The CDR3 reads CAIRDTGVTGELFF. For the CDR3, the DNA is TGTGCCATCAGGGACACAGGGGTTACCGGGGAGCTGTTTTTT.

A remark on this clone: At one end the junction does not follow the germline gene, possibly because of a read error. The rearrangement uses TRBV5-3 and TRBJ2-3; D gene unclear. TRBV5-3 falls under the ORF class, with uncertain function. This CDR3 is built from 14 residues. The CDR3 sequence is CASSLEGNTDTQYF. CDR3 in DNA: TGTGCCAGCAGCTTAGAAGGAAACACAGATACGCAGTATTTT.

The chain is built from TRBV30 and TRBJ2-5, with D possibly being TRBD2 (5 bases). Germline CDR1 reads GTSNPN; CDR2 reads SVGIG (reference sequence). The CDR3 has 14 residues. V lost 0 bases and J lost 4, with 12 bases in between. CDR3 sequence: CAWSVRIGGETQYF. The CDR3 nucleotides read TGTGCCTGGAGTGTACGAATCGGAGGAGAGACCCAGTACTTC.

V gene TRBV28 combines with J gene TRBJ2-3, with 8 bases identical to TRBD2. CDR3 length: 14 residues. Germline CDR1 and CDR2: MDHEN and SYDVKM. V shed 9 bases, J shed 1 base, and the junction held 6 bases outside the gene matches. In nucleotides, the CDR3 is TGTGCCAGTCTGGCAGCGGGGGGCACAGATACGCAGTATTTT. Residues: CASLAAGGTDTQYF. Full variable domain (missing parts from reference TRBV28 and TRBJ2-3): DVKVTQSSRYLVKRTGEKVFLECVQDMDHENMFWYRQDPGLGLRLIYFSYDVKMKEKGDIPEGYSVSREKKERFSLILESASTNQTSMYLCASLAAGGTDTQYFGPGTRLTVL.

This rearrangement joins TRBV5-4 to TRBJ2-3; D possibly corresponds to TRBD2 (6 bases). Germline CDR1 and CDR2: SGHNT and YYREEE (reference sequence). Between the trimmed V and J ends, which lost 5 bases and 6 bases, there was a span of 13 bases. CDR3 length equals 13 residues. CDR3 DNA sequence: TGTGCCAGCAGTAGGGACTCGAGGGATACGCAGTATTTT. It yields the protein CASSRDSRDTQYF.

The DNA of the CDR3 is TGCAGCGTCAACGGACTAGCGGGAGACAATGAGCAGTTCTTC. Protein sequence: CSVNGLAGDNEQFF. This rearrangement joins TRBV29-1 to TRBJ2-1, with 13 bases matching TRBD2. Trimming cost V 6 bases and J 5 bases; bases outside gene matches: 4. Germline CDR1 reads SQVTM; CDR2 reads ANQGSEA. The CDR3 length is 14 residues.

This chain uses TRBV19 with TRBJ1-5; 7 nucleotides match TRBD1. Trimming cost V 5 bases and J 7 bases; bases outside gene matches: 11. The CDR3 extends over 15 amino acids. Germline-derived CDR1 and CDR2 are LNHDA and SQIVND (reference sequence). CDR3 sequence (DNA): TGTGCCAGTAGTCTCTTCACAGGGGAATTACAGCCCCAGCATTTT. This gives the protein CASSLFTGELQPQHF.

This CDR3 is CASSLIRGRLLITDTQYF. The CDR3 bases are TGTGCCAGCAGCTTGATCCGCGGGAGGCTCTTGATCACAGATACGCAGTATTTT. The chain is built from TRBV5-4 and TRBJ2-3, with 8 bases fitting TRBD2. The V gene end was trimmed by 1 base and the J gene end by 2 bases; junction bases not matched to a gene: 12. Germline V gene data show CDR1 as SGHNT and CDR2 as YYREEE (reference sequence). This CDR3 has 18 amino acids.

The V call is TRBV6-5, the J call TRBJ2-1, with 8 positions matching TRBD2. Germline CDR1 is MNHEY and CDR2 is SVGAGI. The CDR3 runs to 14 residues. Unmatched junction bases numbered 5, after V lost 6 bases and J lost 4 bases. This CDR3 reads CASRAGDRYNEQFF. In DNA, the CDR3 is TGTGCCAGCAGAGCGGGAGATCGGTACAATGAGCAGTTCTTC.

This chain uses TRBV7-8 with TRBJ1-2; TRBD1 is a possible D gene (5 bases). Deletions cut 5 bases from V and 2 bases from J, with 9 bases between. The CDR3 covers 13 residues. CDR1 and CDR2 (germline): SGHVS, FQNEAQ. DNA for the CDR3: TGTGCCAGCAGCCACGGGGGGAACTATGGCTACACCTTC. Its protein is CASSHGGNYGYTF.

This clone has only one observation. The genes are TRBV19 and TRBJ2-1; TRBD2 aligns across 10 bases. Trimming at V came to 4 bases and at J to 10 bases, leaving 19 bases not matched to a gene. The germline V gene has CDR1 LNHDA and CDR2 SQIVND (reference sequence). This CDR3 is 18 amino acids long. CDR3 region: CASSKGASGSRGFWEQFF. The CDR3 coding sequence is TGTGCCAGTAGTAAAGGTGCTAGCGGGAGTAGGGGATTCTGGGAGCAGTTCTTC.

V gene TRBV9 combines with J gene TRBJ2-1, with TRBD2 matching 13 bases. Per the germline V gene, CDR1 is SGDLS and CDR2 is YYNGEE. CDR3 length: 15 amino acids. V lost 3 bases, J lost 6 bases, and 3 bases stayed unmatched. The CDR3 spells CASSEGTSGINEQFF. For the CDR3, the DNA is TGTGCCAGCAGCGAGGGGACTAGCGGGATCAATGAGCAGTTCTTC. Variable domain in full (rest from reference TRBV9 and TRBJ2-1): DSGVTQTPKHLITATGQRVTLRCSPRSGDLSVYWYQQSLDQGLQFLIQYYNGEERAKGNILERFSAQQFPDLHSELNLSSLELGDSALYFCASSEGTSGINEQFFGPGTRLTVL.

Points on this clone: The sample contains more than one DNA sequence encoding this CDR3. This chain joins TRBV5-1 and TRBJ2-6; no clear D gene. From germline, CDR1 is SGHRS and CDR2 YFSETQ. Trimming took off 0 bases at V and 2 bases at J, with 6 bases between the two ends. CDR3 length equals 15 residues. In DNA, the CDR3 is TGCGCCAGCAGCTTGGCCTTGACTGGGGCCAACGTCCTGACTTTC. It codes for CASSLALTGANVLTF.

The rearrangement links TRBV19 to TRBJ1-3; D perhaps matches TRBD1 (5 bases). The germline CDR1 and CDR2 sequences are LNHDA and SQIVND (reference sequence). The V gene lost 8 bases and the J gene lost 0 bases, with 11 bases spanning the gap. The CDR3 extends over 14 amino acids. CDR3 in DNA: TGTGCCAGTGGGGGACGGCCCTCTGGAAACACCATATATTTT. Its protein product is CASGGRPSGNTIYF.

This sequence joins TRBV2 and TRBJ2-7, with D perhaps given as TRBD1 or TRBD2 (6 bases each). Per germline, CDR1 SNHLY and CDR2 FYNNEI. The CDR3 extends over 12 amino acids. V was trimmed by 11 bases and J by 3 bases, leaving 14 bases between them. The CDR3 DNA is TGTGCCGGGGGGCAGGGAAGCTACGAGCAGTACTTC. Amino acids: CAGGQGSYEQYF.